This is a list of T cell receptor beta chains from one sample in a study of OX40 agonist ivuxolimab in advanced cancers. Method: immunoSEQ multiplex PCR; TCRdb's copy keeps in-frame clones and lacks some. The sample contains around 79,000 clones, 90% to 95% of which appear only once. The source material was CD4+ or CD8+ T cells sorted from blood, sampled in a trial of the OX40 agonist ivuxolimab. These receptors were collected from an adult with an advanced solid tumor such as melanoma, head and neck, liver or kidney cancer. Each CDR3 is given without its conserved first and last residue.

V gene	J gene	CDR3 protein
TRBV7-2	TRBJ2-7	ASSFGQGNYEQY
TRBV6-6	TRBJ2-1	ASSDGSLSYNEQF
TRBV6-1	TRBJ2-3	ASSELGLDTQY
TRBV9	TRBJ2-7	ASSVGIAGGEQY
TRBV11-2	TRBJ2-3	ASSLGGSVTTDTQY
TRBV10-3	TRBJ2-7	AIRELGGKHEQY
TRBV11-2	TRBJ2-7	ASSSSGIYEQY
TRBV9	TRBJ2-1	ASSASTSGTFHEQF
TRBV5-8	TRBJ2-2	ASSSNLGQGRTGELF
TRBV5-4	TRBJ2-7	ASSDGGRVYEQY
TRBV11-3	TRBJ1-3	ASSLGGTGNTIY
TRBV6-5	TRBJ2-7	ASSYHRGYEQY
TRBV9	TRBJ2-7	ASSVGGQGTYEQY
TRBV9	TRBJ2-2	ASSAKPGHNTGELF
TRBV5-8	TRBJ2-7	ASSSRASYEQY
TRBV11-2	TRBJ2-1	ASTRTSGNEQF
TRBV6-1	TRBJ2-7	ASSELPLWQGNYEQY